These 16 T cell receptor beta chains share one sample of origin, sequenced in a study of T cells in Graves' hyperthyroidism and ophthalmopathy. Amplification of TCR beta CDR3 regions used RNA as the template. A set of HTBI primers served as the primers for a first-round RT-PCR of the TCR CDR3. TCRdb called the multiplex PCR reads again in MiXCR, with one record for every CDR3 protein. The data show hundreds of thousands of distinct CDR3 sequences, roughly a third seen once. Sequenced material: blood. The receptors originated from a middle-aged woman with Graves' hyperthyroidism.

V and J are TRBV11-1 and TRBJ2-1; 12 bases align to TRBD2. In germline, CDR1 is SGHAT, CDR2 FQDESV (reference sequence). V lost 4 bases to trimming and J lost 9 bases; unmatched junction nucleotides: 7. This CDR3 comprises 15 residues. Here the CDR3 DNA reads TGTGCCAGCAGCTCGACTAGCGGGGGTACGGCTGAGCAGTTCTTC. Translated, it gives CASSSTSGGTAEQFF.

The chain has TRBV20-1 and TRBJ2-5, with D perhaps TRBD1 (5 bases). Trimming left V 6 bases short and J 3 bases short, with 5 bases between. The CDR3 is 10 amino acids. Germline CDR1 and CDR2: DFQATT and SNEGSKA (reference sequence). DNA of the CDR3: TGCAGTGCACAGGAAGAGACCCAGTACTTC. This gives the protein CSAQEETQYF.

The chain employs TRBV20-1 and TRBJ2-5, with D hard to call. This CDR3 has 9 amino acids. Trimming took off 6 bases at V and 11 bases at J, with 10 bases between the two ends. Germline loops: CDR1 DFQATT, CDR2 SNEGSKA (reference sequence). CDR3 DNA sequence: TGCAGTGCAGGGTACGGGCAGTACTTC. Its translation: CSAGYGQYF.

The CDR3: CASSGDRGRGYGYTF. The CDR3 nucleotides are TGTGCCAGCAGCGGGGACAGGGGAAGGGGCTATGGCTACACCTTC. The chain couples TRBV9 to TRBJ1-2; 10 bases agree with TRBD1. V dropped 3 bases and J dropped 4; count of bases not matched to a gene: 6. The CDR3 extends over 15 amino acids. The germline V gene encodes CDR1 SGDLS and CDR2 YYNGEE.

This clonotype was seen ten or more times. The CDR3 spells CSAPVRGSYGYTF. In DNA form, the CDR3 reads TGCAGTGCTCCCGTCCGGGGAAGCTATGGCTACACCTTC. The chain is built from TRBV20-1 and TRBJ1-2, with D unclear. V lost 5 bases and J lost 4, with 14 bases in between. The CDR3 has 13 amino acids. Per germline, CDR1 DFQATT and CDR2 SNEGSKA (reference sequence).

The chain couples TRBV10-3 to TRBJ2-2; unclear D gene. Per germline, CDR1 ENHRY and CDR2 SYGVKD. The CDR3 is made up of 13 amino acids. Trimming pared 1 base from V and 2 bases from J, leaving 2 bases between. The DNA for the CDR3 is TGTGCCATCAGTGAGTACAACACCGGGGAGCTGTTTTTT. It yields the protein CAISEYNTGELFF.

This clonotype was observed at least ten times. The gene calls are TRBV7-2 and TRBJ2-7, with 10 nucleotides matching TRBD1. The CDR3 contains 15 residues. Trimming removed 2 bases from V and 6 bases from J; junction bases left unmatched: 7. Germline CDR1 SGHTA, CDR2 FQGNSA. This chain's CDR3 is CASSLLGTGALEQYF. The DNA for the CDR3 is TGTGCCAGCAGCTTACTCGGGACAGGGGCACTCGAGCAGTACTTC. The entire variable domain, with the rest obtained from reference TRBV7-2 and TRBJ2-7, is as follows: GAGVSQSPSNKVTEKGKDVELRCDPISGHTALYWYRQSLGQGLEFLIYFQGNSAPDKSGLPSDRFSAERTGGSVSTLTIQRTQQEDSAVYLCASSLLGTGALEQYFGPGTRLTVT.

The V gene is TRBV5-6, the J gene TRBJ2-7; TRBD1 or TRBD2 may be the D gene (6 bases each). Looked up from germline, CDR1 is SGHDT and CDR2 is YYEEEE. The CDR3 covers 17 residues. Trimming left V 4 bases short and J 1 base short, with 21 bases between. The CDR3 sequence is CASSLGPWRGRSYEQYF. DNA of the CDR3: TGTGCCAGCAGCCTTGGCCCTTGGAGGGGGAGATCCTACGAGCAGTACTTC.

The J gene is TRBJ2-7, the V gene TRBV19, with D maybe TRBD2 (6 bases). Germline CDR1 reads LNHDA; CDR2 reads SQIVND (reference sequence). This CDR3 comprises 15 residues. Trimming shortened V by 3 bases and J by 0 bases, and 12 bases separated the two germline ends. Here the CDR3 reads CASSIIAASSYEQYF. In DNA, the CDR3 is TGTGCCAGTAGTATTATAGCGGCTAGCTCCTACGAGCAGTACTTC.

This clonotype was counted many times. One junction end disagrees with the germline gene, perhaps due to a read error. This rearrangement joins TRBV20-1 to TRBJ1-4; D perhaps matches TRBD1 (6 bases). Germline loops: CDR1 DFQATT, CDR2 SNEGSKA (reference sequence). CDR3 length equals 12 residues. This CDR3 is CSARAGVEKLFF. DNA for the CDR3: TGCAGTGCCAGAGCAGGGGTTGAAAAACTGTTTTTT.

To note about this clonotype: Lacking the conserved final phenylalanine or tryptophan, this CDR3 likely reflects a read error. The chain uses TRBV5-6 and TRBJ1-5; D is possibly TRBD1 (5 bases). Germline lookup yields CDR1 SGHDT and CDR2 YYEEEE. This CDR3 is 16 amino acids long. For the CDR3, the DNA is TGCGCCAGCAGCCAAGATGAGGGGAATCGGAATCAGCCCCAGCATCTT. Encoded protein: CASSQDEGNRNQPQHL.

This clonotype was seen repeatedly, ten times or more. This chain joins TRBV5-6 and TRBJ1-1, with D possibly matching TRBD1 (5 bases). V lost 3 bases and J 3 bases, leaving 9 bases between the germline ends. Germline V gene lookup returns CDR1 SGHDT and CDR2 YYEEEE. The CDR3 has 13 residues. Here the CDR3 reads CASSSGRYTEAFF. CDR3 nucleotide sequence: TGTGCCAGCAGCTCGGGACGGTACACTGAAGCTTTCTTT.

The J gene is TRBJ1-4, the V gene TRBV5-1; 7 nucleotides align to TRBD1. Germline CDR1 and CDR2: SGHRS and YFSETQ. The J segment lost 5 bases and the V segment lost 3 bases, leaving 7 bases of the junction unmatched. The CDR3 length is 15 residues. As DNA, the CDR3 is TGCGCCAGCAGCTCGTCGGGACAGATAAATGAAAAACTGTTTTTT. It yields the protein CASSSSGQINEKLFF.

A remark on this clonotype: One junction end does not reproduce the germline sequence, and a read error may be involved. The chain combines TRBV10-3 with TRBJ1-1; D is perhaps TRBD1 (5 bases). CDR1 ENHRY and CDR2 SYGVKD come from the germline V gene. The CDR3 totals 15 residues. Here the CDR3 reads CASSYSVRGSTEAFF. DNA of the CDR3: TGTGCCAGCAGTTACTCGGTACGGGGGAGCACTGAAGCTTTCTTT.

J is TRBJ1-5 and V is TRBV7-2; 7 nucleotides align to TRBD1. Trimming took 0 bases from V and 7 from J; bases not matched to a gene: 6. The CDR3 has 15 amino acids. Germline-derived CDR1 and CDR2 are SGHTA and FQGNSA. CDR3 sequence: CASSLATGTGQPQHF. In nucleotides, the CDR3 is TGTGCCAGCAGCTTAGCGACAGGGACGGGGCAGCCCCAGCATTTT. The variable domain in full, completed from reference TRBV7-2 and TRBJ1-5, reads GAGVSQSPSNKVTEKGKDVELRCDPISGHTALYWYRQSLGQGLEFLIYFQGNSAPDKSGLPSDRFSAERTGGSVSTLTIQRTQQEDSAVYLCASSLATGTGQPQHFGDGTRLSIL.

This clonotype appeared a few times. V gene TRBV7-9 combines with J gene TRBJ2-5, with D possibly being TRBD2 (6 bases). The germline V and J ends were trimmed by 4 bases and 2 bases, with 11 bases remaining between them. The V gene's germline CDR1 is SEHNR and CDR2 FQNEAQ (reference sequence). The CDR3 has 14 amino acids. As DNA, the CDR3 is TGTGCCAGCAGCTGGGGGGTAGGACAAGAGACCCAGTACTTC. It specifies CASSWGVGQETQYF.